Shown below are 16 T cell receptor beta chains from a single sample sequenced in a study of blood T cells in healthy people across ages. Next came a second PCR, run for about 6 to 12 cycles, which used a sample-barcoded 5' primer along with a J-beta primer mix. One entry per CDR3 protein results from TCRdb running MiXCR on the 5' RACE reads. This table has more than 450,000 distinct CDR3 sequences, roughly a quarter appearing once. This same sample was also taken into another study, of T cells of mothers and their children.

The sequenced material came from blood. Receptors originate from a boy younger than 10 in good health.

This clonotype was observed a few times. The chain carries TRBV20-1 and TRBJ2-5; tentative D call: TRBD2 (6 bases). V gave up 1 base and J gave up 3 bases, with 15 bases separating them. The CDR3 totals 15 residues. Germline V lookup: CDR1 DFQATT, CDR2 SNEGSKA (reference sequence). Here the CDR3 DNA reads TGCAGTGCTAGAGTTAGGGCGGGAACCAAAGAGACCCAGTACTTC. This translates into CSARVRAGTKETQYF.

V is TRBV12-3 or TRBV12-4 and J is TRBJ2-3, with TRBD2 as a possible D gene (6 bases). The CDR3 is 15 amino acids. The V end was cut by 8 bases, the J end by 2 bases, with 17 bases between. The CDR3 sequence is CASRNQLANTDTQYF. The CDR3 region has the DNA TGTGCCAGCCGGAACCAGCTAGCGAACACAGATACGCAGTATTTT.

The V and J genes are TRBV4-2 and TRBJ2-1; 9 positions agree with TRBD2. CDR1 and CDR2 (germline): LGHNA, YNFKEQ. V shed 0 bases and J 3 bases; nucleotides not matched to a gene: 9. This CDR3 spans 18 amino acids. The CDR3 is CASSQDNQRGALYNEQFF. CDR3 DNA sequence: TGTGCCAGCAGCCAAGACAACCAGCGGGGGGCTCTCTACAATGAGCAGTTCTTC.

This clonotype was counted only a few times. This chain connects TRBV10-3 to TRBJ2-2, with 11 bases identical to TRBD2. The CDR3 has 14 amino acids. V shed 10 bases, J shed 1 base, and the junction held 2 bases outside the gene matches. Germline CDR1 reads ENHRY; CDR2 reads SYGVKD. The DNA for the CDR3 is TGTGCCACGGGGACTAGCGGGAACACCGGGGAGCTGTTTTTT. This encodes CATGTSGNTGELFF.

This clonotype has a handful of counts. The chain has TRBV13 and TRBJ2-4, with D unclear. Trimming shortened V by 3 bases and J by 0 bases, and 18 bases separated the two germline ends. The CDR3 covers 18 residues. The germline gives CDR1 PRHDT, CDR2 FYEKMQ (reference sequence). The CDR3 here is CASSLSTTVPLAKNIQYF. DNA of the CDR3: TGTGCCAGCAGCTTGAGTACCACCGTTCCTCTAGCCAAAAACATTCAGTACTTC.

A remark on this clonotype: Its ends do not fully match the called genes, so a read error is possible. The chain uses TRBV29-1 and TRBJ2-5, with D possibly called TRBD1 or TRBD2 (6 bases each). The DNA end is a closer match to TRBJ2-7, so the J assignment may be wrong. Germline lookup yields CDR1 SQVTM and CDR2 ANQGSEA. The length of the CDR3 is 15 residues. In nucleotides, the CDR3 is TGCAGCGTTAAAGAGGGGGTAGGAGGGGGCTACGAGCAGTACTTC. Its protein product is CSVKEGVGGGYEQYF.

About this clonotype itself: Without the conserved terminal phenylalanine or tryptophan, this CDR3 likely stems from a read error. The gene calls are TRBV29-1 and TRBJ2-5, with TRBD2 matching over 7 bases. Near its end, the DNA agrees better with TRBJ2-1, so the J call may be wrong. CDR3 length: 13 amino acids. CDR1 is SQVTM and CDR2 is ANQGSEA in the germline V gene. This chain's CDR3 is CSQLSGMVNEQFL. CDR3 sequence (DNA): TGCAGCCAACTCAGCGGGATGGTAAATGAGCAGTTCCTC.

In this sample, this clonotype turned up a few times. This chain links TRBV9 with TRBJ1-4; a possible D gene is TRBD1 (6 bases). The CDR3 runs 15 residues. Trimming left V 4 bases short and J 6 bases short, with 16 bases between. Per the germline V gene, CDR1 is SGDLS and CDR2 is YYNGEE. This chain's CDR3 is CASSPQGGRDEKLFF. The CDR3, as DNA: TGTGCCAGCAGCCCCCAAGGGGGGCGCGATGAAAAACTGTTTTTT.

V gene TRBV7-8 combines with J gene TRBJ1-4, with 8 bases that match TRBD1. The CDR3 contains 15 residues. V trimming: 4 bases; J trimming: 8 bases; junction bases outside the gene matches: 9. Per germline, CDR1 SGHVS and CDR2 FQNEAQ. The CDR3 DNA sequence: TGTGCCAGCAGCTCTAGGACAGGGCTCAAGGAAAAACTGTTTTTT. Encoded protein: CASSSRTGLKEKLFF.

This chain links TRBV7-2 with TRBJ2-4; maybe TRBD1 (6 bases). The CDR3 is 14 residues long. The V gene lost 2 bases and the J gene lost 2 bases, with 7 bases spanning the gap. Germline loops: CDR1 SGHTA, CDR2 FQGNSA. The chain's CDR3 is CASSLWGPKNIQYF. In nucleotides, the CDR3 is TGTGCCAGCAGCTTATGGGGGCCCAAAAACATTCAGTACTTC.

Comment on this clonotype: One end of the junction fails to match germline, which may point to a read error. The V gene is TRBV5-1, the J gene TRBJ2-3; D gene ambiguous. This CDR3 is 16 amino acids long. In germline, CDR1 is SGHRS, CDR2 YFSETQ. This CDR3 reads CTSSLSVGRITDTQYF. CDR3 in DNA: TGCACCAGCAGCTTGTCGGTGGGCCGGATCACAGATACGCAGTATTTT.

The rearrangement joins TRBV27 to TRBJ1-5; D is uncertain. The CDR3 runs 13 residues. Trimming stripped 1 base from V and 6 bases from J, with 7 bases between. The germline CDR1 and CDR2 sequences are MNHEY and SMNVEV (reference sequence). CDR3 sequence (DNA): TGTGCCAGCAGTTTATTGTCCAGTCAGCCCCAGCATTTT. Its protein product is CASSLLSSQPQHF.

The chain is built from TRBV5-1 and TRBJ1-4, with TRBD1 as a possible D gene (5 bases). This CDR3 contains 15 residues. The V end was cut by 5 bases, the J end by 7 bases, with 18 bases between. Germline-derived CDR1 and CDR2 are SGHRS and YFSETQ. The CDR3 region is CASSPGPGRSEKLFF. For the CDR3, the DNA is TGCGCCAGCAGTCCCGGGCCGGGGCGGAGTGAAAAACTGTTTTTT.

This clonotype was detected only a few times. V and J are TRBV27 and TRBJ2-5; 12 bases fit TRBD1. V dropped 2 bases and J dropped 3; count of bases not matched to a gene: 4. CDR3 length equals 16 residues. Germline V gives CDR1 MNHEY, CDR2 SMNVEV (reference sequence). The CDR3 sequence: CASSLLGTGGEETQYF. CDR3 DNA sequence: TGTGCCAGCAGTTTACTAGGGACAGGGGGCGAAGAGACCCAGTACTTC.

This chain joins TRBV7-3 and TRBJ2-7; D is possibly TRBD1 (6 bases). Per the germline V gene, CDR1 is SGHTA and CDR2 is FQGTGA. V lost 2 bases and J 4 bases, leaving 15 bases between the germline ends. The CDR3 has 15 residues. The CDR3 region is CASSLGTERGYEQYF. The CDR3 DNA reads TGTGCCAGCAGCTTAGGGACCGAAAGGGGGTACGAGCAGTACTTC. The full variable domain, rest sourced from reference TRBV7-3 and TRBJ2-7, is GAGVSQTPSNKVTEKGKYVELRCDPISGHTALYWYRQSLGQGPEFLIYFQGTGAADDSGLPNDRFFAVRPEGSVSTLKIQRTERGDSAVYLCASSLGTERGYEQYFGPGTRLTVT.

The rearrangement uses TRBV28 and TRBJ2-7, with a tentative D call TRBD1 (6 bases). The germline V and J ends were trimmed by 0 bases and 0 bases, with 15 bases remaining between them. The germline gives CDR1 MDHEN, CDR2 SYDVKM. CDR3 length: 17 residues. CDR3 region: CASSLWVDSDSSYEQYF. Here the CDR3 DNA reads TGTGCCAGCAGTTTATGGGTGGACAGCGACAGCTCCTACGAGCAGTACTTC. The full variable domain, with the rest looked up from reference TRBV28 and TRBJ2-7, is DVKVTQSSRYLVKRTGEKVFLECVQDMDHENMFWYRQDPGLGLRLIYFSYDVKMKEKGDIPEGYSVSREKKERFSLILESASTNQTSMYLCASSLWVDSDSSYEQYFGPGTRLTVT.